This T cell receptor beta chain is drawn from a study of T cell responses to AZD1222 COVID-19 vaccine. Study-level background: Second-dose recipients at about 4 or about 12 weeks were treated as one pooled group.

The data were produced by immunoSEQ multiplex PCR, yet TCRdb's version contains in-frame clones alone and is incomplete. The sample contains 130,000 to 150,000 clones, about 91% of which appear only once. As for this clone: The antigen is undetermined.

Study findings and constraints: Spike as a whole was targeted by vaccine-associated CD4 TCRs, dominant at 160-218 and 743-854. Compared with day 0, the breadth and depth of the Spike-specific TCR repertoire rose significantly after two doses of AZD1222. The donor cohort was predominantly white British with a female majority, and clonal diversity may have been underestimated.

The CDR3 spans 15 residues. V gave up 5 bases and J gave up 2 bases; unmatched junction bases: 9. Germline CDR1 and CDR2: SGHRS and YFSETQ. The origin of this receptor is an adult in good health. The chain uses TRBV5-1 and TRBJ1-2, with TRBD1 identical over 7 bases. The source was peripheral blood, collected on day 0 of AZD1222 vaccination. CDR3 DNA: TGCGCCAGCAGTCCGACAGGGTTAGGAAACTATGGCTACACCTTC. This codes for CASSPTGLGNYGYTF.